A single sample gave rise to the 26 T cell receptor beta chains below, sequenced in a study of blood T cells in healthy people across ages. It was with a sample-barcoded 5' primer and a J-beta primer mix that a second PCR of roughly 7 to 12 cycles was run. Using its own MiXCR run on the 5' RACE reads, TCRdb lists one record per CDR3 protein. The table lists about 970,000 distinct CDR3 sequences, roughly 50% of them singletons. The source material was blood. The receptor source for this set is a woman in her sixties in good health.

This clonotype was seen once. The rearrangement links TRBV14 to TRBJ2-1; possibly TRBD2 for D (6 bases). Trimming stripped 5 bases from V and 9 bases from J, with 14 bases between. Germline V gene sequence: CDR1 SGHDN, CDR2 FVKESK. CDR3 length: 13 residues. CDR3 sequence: CASSANLGGEQFF. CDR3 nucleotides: TGTGCCAGCAGCGCAAATCTGGGGGGTGAGCAGTTCTTC.

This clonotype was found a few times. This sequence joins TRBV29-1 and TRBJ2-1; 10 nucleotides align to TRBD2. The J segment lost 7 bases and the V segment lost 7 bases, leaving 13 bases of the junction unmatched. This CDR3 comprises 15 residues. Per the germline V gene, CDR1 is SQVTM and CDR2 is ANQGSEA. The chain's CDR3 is CSANPSGSISNEQFF. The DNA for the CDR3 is TGCAGCGCCAACCCTAGCGGGAGTATTAGTAATGAGCAGTTCTTC.

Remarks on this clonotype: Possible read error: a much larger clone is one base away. The CDR3 loop is CSAPGLVGDEQYF. In DNA, the CDR3 is TGCAGTGCCCCCGGACTAGTGGGAGACGAGCAGTACTTC. V and J are TRBV20-1 and TRBJ2-5, with TRBD2 matching 7 bases. The J call may be in error: the DNA end matches TRBJ2-7 better. CDR3 size: 13 residues. Germline assignment: CDR1 DFQATT and CDR2 SNEGSKA (reference sequence).

The CDR3 bases are TGCAGCGTTGTTGGGCAGGGGGCGGGGGAGCAGTACTTC. This translates into CSVVGQGAGEQYF. The chain carries TRBV29-1 and TRBJ2-7; 8 bases fit TRBD1. The CDR3 spans 13 residues. Germline values: CDR1 SQVTM, CDR2 ANQGSEA. V lost 4 bases to trimming and J lost 7 bases; unmatched junction nucleotides: 9.

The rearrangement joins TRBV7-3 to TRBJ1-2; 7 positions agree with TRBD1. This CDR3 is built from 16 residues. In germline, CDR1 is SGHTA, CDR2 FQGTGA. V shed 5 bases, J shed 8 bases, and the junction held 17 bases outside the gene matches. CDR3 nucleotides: TGTGCCAGCAGCAACCTTAGAACCTCCCTCAGGGGGGGCTACACCTTC. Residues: CASSNLRTSLRGGYTF.

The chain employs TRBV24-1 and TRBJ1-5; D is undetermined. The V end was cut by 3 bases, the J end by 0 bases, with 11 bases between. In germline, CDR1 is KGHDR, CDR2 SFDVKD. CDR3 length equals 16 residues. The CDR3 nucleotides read TGTGCCACCAGTGATGCCGGGGTTGATAGCAATCAGCCCCAGCATTTT. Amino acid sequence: CATSDAGVDSNQPQHF.

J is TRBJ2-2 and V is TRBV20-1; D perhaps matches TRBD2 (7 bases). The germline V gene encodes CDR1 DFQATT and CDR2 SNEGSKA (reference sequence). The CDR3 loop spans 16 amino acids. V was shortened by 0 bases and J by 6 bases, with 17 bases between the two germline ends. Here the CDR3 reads CSARDPGGGRAGELFF. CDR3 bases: TGCAGTGCTAGAGATCCGGGCGGGGGCAGGGCCGGGGAGCTGTTTTTT.

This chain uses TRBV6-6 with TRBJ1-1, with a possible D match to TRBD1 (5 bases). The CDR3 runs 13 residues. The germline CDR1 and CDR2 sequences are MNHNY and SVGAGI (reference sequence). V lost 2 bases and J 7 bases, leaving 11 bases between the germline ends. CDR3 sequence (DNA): TGTGCCAGCAGTTACCGGGACGGATATGAAGCTTTCTTT. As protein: CASSYRDGYEAFF.

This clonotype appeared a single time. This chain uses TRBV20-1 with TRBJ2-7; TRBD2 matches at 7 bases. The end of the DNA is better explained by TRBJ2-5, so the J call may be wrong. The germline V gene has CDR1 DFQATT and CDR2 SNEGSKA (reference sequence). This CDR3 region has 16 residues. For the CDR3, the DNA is TGCAGTGCTGCCTCGGGGAGCGGGATAGTAAGACGGACCCAGTACTTC. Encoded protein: CSAASGSGIVRRTQYF.

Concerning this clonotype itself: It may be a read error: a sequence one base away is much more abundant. CDR3 DNA sequence: TGCGCCAGCAGCCAAGTCGACAGAATGTACGAGCAGGACTTC. It specifies CASSQVDRMYEQDF. The chain recombines TRBV4-3 with TRBJ2-4; D is possibly TRBD1 (5 bases). CDR3 length: 14 amino acids. Per the germline V gene, CDR1 is LGHNA and CDR2 is YSLEER.

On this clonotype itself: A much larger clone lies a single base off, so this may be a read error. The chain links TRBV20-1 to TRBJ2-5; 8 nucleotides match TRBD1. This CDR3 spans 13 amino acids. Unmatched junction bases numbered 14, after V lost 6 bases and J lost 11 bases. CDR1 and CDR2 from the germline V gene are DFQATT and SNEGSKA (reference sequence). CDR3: CSADRQGFDEQYF. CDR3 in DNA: TGCAGTGCAGATAGACAGGGGTTCGATGAGCAGTACTTC.

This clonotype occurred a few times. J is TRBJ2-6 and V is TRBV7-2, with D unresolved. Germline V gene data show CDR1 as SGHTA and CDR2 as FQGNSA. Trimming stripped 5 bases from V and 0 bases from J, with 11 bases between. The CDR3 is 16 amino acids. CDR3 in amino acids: CASSPSVSSGANVLTF. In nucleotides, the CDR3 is TGTGCCAGCAGCCCGTCGGTGAGCTCTGGGGCCAACGTCCTGACTTTC.

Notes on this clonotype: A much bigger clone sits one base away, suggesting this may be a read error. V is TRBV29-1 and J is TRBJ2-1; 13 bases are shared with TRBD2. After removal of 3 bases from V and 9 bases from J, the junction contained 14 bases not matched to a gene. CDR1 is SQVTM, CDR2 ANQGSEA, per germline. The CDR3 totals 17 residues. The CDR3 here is CSVESPGLAGRISEQFF. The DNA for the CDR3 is TGCAGCGTTGAGTCACCGGGACTAGCGGGGAGAATCAGTGAGCAGTTCTTC.

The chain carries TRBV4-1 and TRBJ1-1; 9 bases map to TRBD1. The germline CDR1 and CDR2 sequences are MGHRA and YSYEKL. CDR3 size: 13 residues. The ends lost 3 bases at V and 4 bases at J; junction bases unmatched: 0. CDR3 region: CASSQGQGTEAFF. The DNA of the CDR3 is TGCGCCAGCAGCCAGGGACAGGGCACTGAAGCTTTCTTT.

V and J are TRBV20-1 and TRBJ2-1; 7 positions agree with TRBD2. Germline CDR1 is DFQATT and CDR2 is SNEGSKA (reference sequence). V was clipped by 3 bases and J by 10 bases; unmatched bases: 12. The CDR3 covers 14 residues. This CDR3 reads CSASPWSGINEQFF. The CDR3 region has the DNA TGCAGTGCTAGCCCCTGGAGCGGGATTAACGAGCAGTTCTTC.

The CDR3 here is CASSPLAGPTDTQYF. CDR3 bases: TGTGCCAGCTCACCACTCGCAGGCCCCACAGATACGCAGTATTTT. This chain links TRBV18 with TRBJ2-3; D unclear. The CDR3 extends over 15 amino acids. CDR1 is KGHSH, CDR2 LQKENI, per germline. Trimming cost V 1 base and J 2 bases, with 10 bases left between them.

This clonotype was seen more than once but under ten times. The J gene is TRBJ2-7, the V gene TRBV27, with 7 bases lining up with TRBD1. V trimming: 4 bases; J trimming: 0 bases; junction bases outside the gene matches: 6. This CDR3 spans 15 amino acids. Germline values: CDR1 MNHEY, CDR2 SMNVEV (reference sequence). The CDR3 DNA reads TGTGCCAGCAGTTCGACAGGGATGAGCTCCTACGAGCAGTACTTC. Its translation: CASSSTGMSSYEQYF.

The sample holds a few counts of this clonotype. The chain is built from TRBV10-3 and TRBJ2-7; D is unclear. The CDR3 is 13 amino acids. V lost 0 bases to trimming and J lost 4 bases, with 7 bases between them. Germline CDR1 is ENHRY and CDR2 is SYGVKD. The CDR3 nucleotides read TGTGCCATCAGTGAGTCGGTTTATTACGAGCAGTACTTC. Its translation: CAISESVYYEQYF.

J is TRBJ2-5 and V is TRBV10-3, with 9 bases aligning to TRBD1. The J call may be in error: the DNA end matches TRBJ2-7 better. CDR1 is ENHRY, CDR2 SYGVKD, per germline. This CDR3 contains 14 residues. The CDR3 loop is CAIKMGDRANEQYF. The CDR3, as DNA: TGTGCCATTAAAATGGGGGACAGGGCCAACGAGCAGTACTTC.

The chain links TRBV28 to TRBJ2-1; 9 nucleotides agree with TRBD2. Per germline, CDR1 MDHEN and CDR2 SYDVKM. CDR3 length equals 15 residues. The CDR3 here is CGSSSVGGRAYEQFF. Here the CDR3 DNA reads TGTGGATCCTCCTCAGTTGGCGGGAGGGCTTATGAGCAGTTCTTC.

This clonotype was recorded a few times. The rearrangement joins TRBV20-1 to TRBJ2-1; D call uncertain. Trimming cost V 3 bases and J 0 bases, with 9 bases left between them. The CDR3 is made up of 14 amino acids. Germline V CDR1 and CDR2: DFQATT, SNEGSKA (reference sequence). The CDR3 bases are TGCAGTGCTAGGCCAACACTCTCCTACAATGAGCAGTTCTTC. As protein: CSARPTLSYNEQFF.

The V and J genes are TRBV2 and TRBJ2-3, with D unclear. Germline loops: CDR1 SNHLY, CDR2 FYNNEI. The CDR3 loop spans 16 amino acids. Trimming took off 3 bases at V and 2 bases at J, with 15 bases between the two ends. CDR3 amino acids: CASSENSGILTDTQYF. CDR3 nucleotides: TGTGCCAGCAGTGAGAACAGTGGAATACTCACAGATACGCAGTATTTT.

The CDR3 bases are TGCGCCAGCAGCCAAGATCGGGAGGTCTTCTTTTACAATGAGCAGTTCTTC. This translates into CASSQDREVFFYNEQFF. The chain combines TRBV4-1 with TRBJ2-1; 7 nucleotides match TRBD2. The CDR3 loop spans 17 amino acids. Germline loops: CDR1 MGHRA, CDR2 YSYEKL. With 0 bases clipped from V and 4 bases from J, the junction kept 9 bases outside the gene matches.

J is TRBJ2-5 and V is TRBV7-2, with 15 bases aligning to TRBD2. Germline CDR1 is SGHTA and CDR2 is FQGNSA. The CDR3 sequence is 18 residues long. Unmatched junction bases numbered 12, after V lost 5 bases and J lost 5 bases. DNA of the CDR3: TGTGCCAGCAGCAACAGGACTAGCGGGAGGGCCCCGTGGGAGACCCAGTACTTC. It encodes CASSNRTSGRAPWETQYF.

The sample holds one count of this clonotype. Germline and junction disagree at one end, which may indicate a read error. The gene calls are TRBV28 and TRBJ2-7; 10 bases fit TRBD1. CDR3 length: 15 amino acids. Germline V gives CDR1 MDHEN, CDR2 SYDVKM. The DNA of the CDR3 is TGCGCCAGCAGCCTTACGGGACAGGGGATCTACGAGCAGTACTTC. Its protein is CASSLTGQGIYEQYF.

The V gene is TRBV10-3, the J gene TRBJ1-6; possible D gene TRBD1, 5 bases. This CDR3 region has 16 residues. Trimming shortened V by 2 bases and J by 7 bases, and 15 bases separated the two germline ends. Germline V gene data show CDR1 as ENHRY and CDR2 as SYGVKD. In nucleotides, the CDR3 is TGTGCCATCAGTGAGAGCCAGGGTTTTAGAAATTCACCCCTCCACTTT. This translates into CAISESQGFRNSPLHF.